These 5 T cell receptor beta chains came from one sample sequenced in a study of blood T cell repertoires in COVID-19 (dated by TCRdb to about 2020). The library was prepared using the immunoSEQ multiplex PCR assay. TCRdb took over this immuneACCESS table, retaining in-frame rearrangements with V and J assigned. Such tables are incomplete; in checked studies, under half of the missing clones stem from an unresolved V gene, and the remainder is unexplained. This sample gives nearly 40,000 clones in total; about four fifths of them show up just once. Of the sample, about 14% falls within the top ten clones. Specimen: peripheral blood. The receptors stem from a man aged 45-65 years with active or convalescent COVID-19.

V and J are TRBV6-5 and TRBJ2-1; possible D gene TRBD1, 5 bases. Germline CDR1 MNHEY, CDR2 SVGAGI. Trimming took off 4 bases at V and 7 bases at J, with 8 bases between the two ends. The CDR3 runs to 12 residues. The CDR3: CASSSQVNEQFF. In DNA form, the CDR3 reads TGTGCCAGCAGTTCACAGGTTAATGAGCAGTTCTTC.

The V gene is TRBV18, the J gene TRBJ2-1, with D possibly matching TRBD1 (5 bases). Trimming removed 1 base from V and 5 bases from J, with 9 bases in between. Germline V gene sequence: CDR1 KGHSH, CDR2 LQKENI. The CDR3 consists of 14 residues. CDR3 in DNA: TGTGCCAGCTCACCACGGCTGGGGCACAATGAGCAGTTCTTC. Protein product: CASSPRLGHNEQFF.

The CDR3 is CASSPYGGLLAHEQYF. The CDR3 DNA reads TGTGCCAGCAGCCCTTACGGGGGGCTACTAGCCCACGAGCAGTACTTC. V and J are TRBV7-2 and TRBJ2-7, with D possibly matching TRBD2 (7 bases). Trimming left V 5 bases short and J 5 bases short, with 22 bases between. Germline lookup yields CDR1 SGHTA and CDR2 FQGNSA. CDR3 length: 16 residues.

The chain couples TRBV12-3 or TRBV12-4 to TRBJ2-2; D remains unclear. V dropped 6 bases and J dropped 2 bases, with 4 bases sitting between them. The CDR3 extends over 12 amino acids. The CDR3 region is CASRYNTGELFF. The CDR3 nucleotides read TGTGCCAGCAGGTATAACACCGGGGAGCTGTTTTTT.

CDR3 protein: CASSQEAASGVSQGYNEQFF. DNA of the CDR3: TGTGCCAGCAGCCAAGAAGCGGCTAGCGGGGTTTCCCAAGGATACAATGAGCAGTTCTTC. The chain has TRBV3-1 (or the pseudogene TRBV3-2) and TRBJ2-1; 9 bases agree with TRBD2. V shed 0 bases, J shed 4 bases, and the junction held 16 bases outside the gene matches. The CDR3 spans 20 residues. The V gene's germline CDR1 is LGHDT and CDR2 YNNKEL (reference sequence).